This T cell receptor beta chain emerged from a study of cytomegalovirus exposure and HLA in healthy donors. Findings and caveats of the study: Three CMV-associated chains were confirmed in vitro to be specific for CMV antigens.

Germline CDR1 reads LNHNV; CDR2 reads YYDKDF (reference sequence). This CDR3 has 13 residues. Trimming took 5 bases from V and 9 from J; bases not matched to a gene: 6. The method was immunoSEQ multiplex PCR; TCRdb's version includes in-frame clones alone and lacks a portion of them. The sample lists nearly 110,000 clones, around 90% occurring once. As for this clone: The antigen remains undetermined.

Sequenced input: PBMCs. The sequence was obtained from a woman younger than 35 in good health and CMV-seropositive. The chain links TRBV15 to TRBJ2-2, with TRBD1 identical over 7 bases. The DNA for the CDR3 is TGTGCCACCAGCGTAACAGGGGCCCGGGAGCTGTTTTTT. It is translated as CATSVTGARELFF.